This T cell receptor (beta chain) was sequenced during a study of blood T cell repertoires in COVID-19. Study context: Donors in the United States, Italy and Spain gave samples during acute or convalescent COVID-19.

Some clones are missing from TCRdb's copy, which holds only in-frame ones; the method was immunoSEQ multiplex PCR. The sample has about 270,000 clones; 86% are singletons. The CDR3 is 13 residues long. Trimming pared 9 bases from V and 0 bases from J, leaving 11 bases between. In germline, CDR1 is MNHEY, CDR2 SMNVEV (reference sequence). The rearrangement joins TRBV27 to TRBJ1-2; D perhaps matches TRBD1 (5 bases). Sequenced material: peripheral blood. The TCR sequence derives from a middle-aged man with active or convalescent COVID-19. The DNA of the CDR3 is TGTGCCAGTAGAAGGGGTACTAACTATGGCTACACCTTC. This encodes CASRRGTNYGYTF.